These 5 T cell receptor beta chains share one sample of origin, sequenced in a study of T cell repertoires in cytomegalovirus infection (dated by TCRdb to between 2019 and 2020). These receptors' targets are unknown. The sequencer listed for this sample is Illumina HiSeq 1500. The public reads were run again by TCRdb, first through fastp at Q25 and then through MiXCR, and only productive beta chains were kept. When rows share a CDR3 protein, they turn into one entry using the most common DNA and genes. For this sample there are about 310,000 distinct CDR3 sequences; roughly 25% appear just once. The top ten hold about 14% of the sample. Read against the paper, the sample's treatment or condition label means: in vitro stimulation with specific CMV peptide epitopes to enrich CMV-specific T cells. Sequenced here: cultured PBMCs, sampled from culture after CMV antigen stimulation. These TCRs come from a human donor in good health (CMV status not recorded). Some clones in this sample may be carry-over from other donors' samples.

The chain uses TRBV19 and TRBJ1-6; 7 bases fit TRBD1. CDR1 and CDR2 from the germline V gene are LNHDA and SQIVND (reference sequence). Germline trimming cut 5 bases from V and 5 bases from J; bases unmatched to any gene: 9. The CDR3 covers 16 residues. The DNA for the CDR3 is TGTGCCAGTAGTGACCGACAGGGTATAGATAATTCACCCCTCCACTTT. Residues: CASSDRQGIDNSPLHF.

V is TRBV6-1 and J is TRBJ2-7, with 7 bases identical to TRBD1. This CDR3 has 13 residues. The V gene's germline CDR1 is MNHNS and CDR2 SASEGT. Germline trimming cut 6 bases from V and 2 bases from J; bases unmatched to any gene: 4. CDR3 region: CASSRDSAYEQYF. The CDR3 coding sequence is TGTGCCAGCAGCCGGGACAGTGCCTACGAGCAGTACTTC.

This chain links TRBV11-3 with TRBJ1-5; 8 bases fit TRBD1. The length of the CDR3 is 12 residues. The germline gives CDR1 SGHNT, CDR2 YENEEA. J gave up 6 bases and V 8 bases, and 3 bases lay outside the gene matches. DNA of the CDR3: TGTGCCAGCTTCAGGGGGCCTCAGCCCCAGCATTTT. It encodes CASFRGPQPQHF.

This clonotype has at least ten counts. This chain connects TRBV7-8 to TRBJ2-7; no clear D gene. V lost 1 base and J lost 4, with 11 bases in between. CDR3 length equals 14 residues. Germline V gene sequence: CDR1 SGHVS, CDR2 FQNEAQ. The CDR3 DNA reads TGTGCCAGCAGCTTAGAGTCCTTGAGTTACGAGCAGTACGTC. It translates to CASSLESLSYEQYV.

In this sample, this clonotype turned up a few times. The V and J genes are TRBV7-6 and TRBJ2-3; no firm D call. Trimming stripped 5 bases from V and 0 bases from J, with 12 bases between. Germline loops: CDR1 SGHVS, CDR2 FNYEAQ. The CDR3 consists of 15 residues. CDR3 in amino acids: CASSPVRSSTDTQYF. The DNA of the CDR3 is TGTGCCAGCAGCCCAGTCCGGAGTAGCACAGATACGCAGTATTTT. Combining the CDR3 with reference TRBV7-6 and TRBJ2-3 gives the whole variable domain GAGVSQSPRYKVTKRGQDVALRCDPISGHVSLYWYRQALGQGPEFLTYFNYEAQQDKSGLPNDRFSAERPEGSISTLTIQRTEQRDSAMYRCASSPVRSSTDTQYFGPGTRLTVL.